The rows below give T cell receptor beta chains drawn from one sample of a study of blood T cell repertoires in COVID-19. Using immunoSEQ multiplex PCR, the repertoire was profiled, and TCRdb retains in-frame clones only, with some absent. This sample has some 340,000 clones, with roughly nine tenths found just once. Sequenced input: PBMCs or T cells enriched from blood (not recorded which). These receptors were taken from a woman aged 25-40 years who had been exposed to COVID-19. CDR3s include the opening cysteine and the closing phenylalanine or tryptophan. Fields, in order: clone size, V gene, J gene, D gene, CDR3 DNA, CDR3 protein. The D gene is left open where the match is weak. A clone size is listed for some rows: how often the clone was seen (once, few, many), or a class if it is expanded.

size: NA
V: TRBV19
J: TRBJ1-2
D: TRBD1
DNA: TGTGCCAGTTCCCGGGACAGGCCCTATGGCTACACCTTC
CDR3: CASSRDRPYGYTF

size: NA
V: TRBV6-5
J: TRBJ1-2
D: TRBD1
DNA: TGTGCCAGCATCCCGACAGGGGAATACTATGGCTACACCTTC
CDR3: CASIPTGEYYGYTF

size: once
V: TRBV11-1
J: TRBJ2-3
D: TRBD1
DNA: TGTGCCAGCAGCTTAGGGGACAGTTCTTATACGCAGTATTTT
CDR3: CASSLGDSSYTQYF

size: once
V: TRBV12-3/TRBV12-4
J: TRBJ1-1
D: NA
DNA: TGTGCCAGCAGTGGACAGTTGAACACTGAAGCTTTCTTT
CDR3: CASSGQLNTEAFF

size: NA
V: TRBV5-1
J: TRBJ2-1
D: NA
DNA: TGCGCCAGCAGCTCCCGGGACTCCTACAATGAGCAGTTCTTC
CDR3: CASSSRDSYNEQFF

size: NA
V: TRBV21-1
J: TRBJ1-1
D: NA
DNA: TGTGCCAGCAGCACCAGGGGGAGTGATACTGAAGCTTTCTTT
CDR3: CASSTRGSDTEAFF

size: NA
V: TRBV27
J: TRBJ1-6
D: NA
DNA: TGTGCCAGCAGGTATCAGGGATCCCTCCACTTT
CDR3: CASRYQGSLHF

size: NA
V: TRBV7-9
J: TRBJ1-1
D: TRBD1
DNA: TGTGCCAGCAGCTTCCCCGCCAGGACAGGGGAGGTGGTCACTGAAGCTTTCTTT
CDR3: CASSFPARTGEVVTEAFF

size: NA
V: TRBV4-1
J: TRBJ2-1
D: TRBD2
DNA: TGCGCCAGCAGCCAAGAGGGGGGGGGATTGTACAATGAGCAGTTCTTC
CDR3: CASSQEGGGLYNEQFF

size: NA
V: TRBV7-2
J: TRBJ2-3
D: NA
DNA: TGTGCCAGCAGCTTAGTCGCCAGGGGCGGCACAGATACGCAGTATTTT
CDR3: CASSLVARGGTDTQYF

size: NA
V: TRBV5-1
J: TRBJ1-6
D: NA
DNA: TGCGCCAGCAGCTTGGGCGAAAGGACAGCCGCCCACTTT
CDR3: CASSLGERTAAHF

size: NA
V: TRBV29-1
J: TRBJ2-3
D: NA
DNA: TGCAGCGTTGACACGCTAGCCTGGGGCACAGATACGCAGTATTTT
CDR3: CSVDTLAWGTDTQYF

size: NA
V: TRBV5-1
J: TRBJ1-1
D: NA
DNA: TGCGCCAGCAGCTTACTACAGAGAAGGGGCACTGAAGCTTTCTTT
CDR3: CASSLLQRRGTEAFF

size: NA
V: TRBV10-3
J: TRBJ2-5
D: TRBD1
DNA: TGTGCCATCAGTGGAACGGACAGAAACAGGGGCAGGAGGGAGACCCAGTACTTC
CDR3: CAISGTDRNRGRRETQYF

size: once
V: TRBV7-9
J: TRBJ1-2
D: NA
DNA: TGTGCCAGCAGCTTACAGGGGTACTATGGCTACACCTTC
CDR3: CASSLQGYYGYTF

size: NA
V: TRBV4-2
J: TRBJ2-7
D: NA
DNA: TGTGCCAGCAGCCAAGATCGGTCCGGCTCCTACGAGCAGTACTTC
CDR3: CASSQDRSGSYEQYF

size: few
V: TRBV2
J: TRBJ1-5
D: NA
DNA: TGTGCCAGCAGGGAAGGCTTCAGGGATCAGCCCCAGCATTTT
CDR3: CASREGFRDQPQHF

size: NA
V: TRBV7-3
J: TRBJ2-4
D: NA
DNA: TGTGCCAGCAGCTTAAACCCCGCACTACGTAACATTCAGTACTTC
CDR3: CASSLNPALRNIQYF

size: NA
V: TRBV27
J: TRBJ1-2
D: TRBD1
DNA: TGTGCCAGCAGTTTACGCTCCATGGACAGGGGGAGGTATGGCTACACCTTC
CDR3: CASSLRSMDRGRYGYTF

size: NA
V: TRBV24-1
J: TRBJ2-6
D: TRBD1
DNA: TGTGCCACCAGTGATTTGCCCGGGACAGGCCCTACTTTC
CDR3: CATSDLPGTGPTF

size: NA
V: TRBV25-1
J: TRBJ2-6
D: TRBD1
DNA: TGTGCCAGCAGCCGACAGGGATCCTCTGGGGCCAACGTCCTGACTTTC
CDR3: CASSRQGSSGANVLTF

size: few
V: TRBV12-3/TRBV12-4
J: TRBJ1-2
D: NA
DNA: TGTGCCAGCAGCCGGGGGGATAACTATGGCTACACCTTC
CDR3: CASSRGDNYGYTF

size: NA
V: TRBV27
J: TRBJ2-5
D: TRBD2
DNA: TGTGCCAGCAGTTCGCGGACTAGCGGGGGGCCCTGGGTGGGGACCCAGTACTTC
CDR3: CASSSRTSGGPWVGTQYF

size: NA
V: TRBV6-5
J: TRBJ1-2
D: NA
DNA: TGTGCCAGCACAGGCGACTACCCGGGCCAGGGCTACACCTTC
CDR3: CASTGDYPGQGYTF

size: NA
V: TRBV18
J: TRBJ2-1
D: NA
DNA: TGTGCCAGCTCACCTCCGCAGGTTAATGAGCAGTTCTTC
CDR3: CASSPPQVNEQFF

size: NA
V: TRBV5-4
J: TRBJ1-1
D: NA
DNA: TGTGCCAGCAGCTTGGTGGGGGCGGTTACAGAAGCTTTCTTT
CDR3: CASSLVGAVTEAFF